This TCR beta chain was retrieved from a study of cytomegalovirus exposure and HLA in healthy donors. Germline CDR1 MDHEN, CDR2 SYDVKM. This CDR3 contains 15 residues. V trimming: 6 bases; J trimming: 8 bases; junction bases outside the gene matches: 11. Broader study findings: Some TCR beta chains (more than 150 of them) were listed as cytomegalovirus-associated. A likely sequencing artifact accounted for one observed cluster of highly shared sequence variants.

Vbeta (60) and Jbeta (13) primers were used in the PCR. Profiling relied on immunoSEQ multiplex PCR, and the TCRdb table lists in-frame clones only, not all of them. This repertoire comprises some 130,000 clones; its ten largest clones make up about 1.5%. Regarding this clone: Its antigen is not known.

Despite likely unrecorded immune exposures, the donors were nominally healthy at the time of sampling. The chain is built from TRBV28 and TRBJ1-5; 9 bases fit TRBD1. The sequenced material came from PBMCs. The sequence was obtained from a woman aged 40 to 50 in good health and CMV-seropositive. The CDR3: CASSSVTGGVEPQHF. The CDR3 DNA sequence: TGTGCCAGCAGCTCAGTTACAGGGGGCGTCGAGCCCCAGCATTTT.